This paragraph covers one T cell receptor beta chain sequence. This sample was included in a study of blood T cell repertoires in COVID-19. As handled by the study authors: From reference gene primer amplification, estimates of nucleated cell counts were derived. TCRdb keeps only in-frame clones here, not all; method: immunoSEQ multiplex PCR. V, J and clone size were drawn from that table, and D and trimming were deduced from the DNA. The table shows tens of thousands of clones, with about 77% occurring only once. After removal of 1 base from V and 2 bases from J, the junction contained 5 bases not matched to a gene. CDR3 length: 17 residues. Germline CDR1 MGHRA, CDR2 YSYEKL.

The chain has TRBV4-1 and TRBJ2-1, with 10 bases fitting TRBD1. This receptor was taken from a man in his 70s with COVID-19, enrolled during active disease. Specimen: peripheral blood. The CDR3 loop is CASSQGRDRGPYNEQFF. CDR3 sequence (DNA): TGCGCCAGCAGCCAAGGTCGGGACAGGGGACCCTACAATGAGCAGTTCTTC.